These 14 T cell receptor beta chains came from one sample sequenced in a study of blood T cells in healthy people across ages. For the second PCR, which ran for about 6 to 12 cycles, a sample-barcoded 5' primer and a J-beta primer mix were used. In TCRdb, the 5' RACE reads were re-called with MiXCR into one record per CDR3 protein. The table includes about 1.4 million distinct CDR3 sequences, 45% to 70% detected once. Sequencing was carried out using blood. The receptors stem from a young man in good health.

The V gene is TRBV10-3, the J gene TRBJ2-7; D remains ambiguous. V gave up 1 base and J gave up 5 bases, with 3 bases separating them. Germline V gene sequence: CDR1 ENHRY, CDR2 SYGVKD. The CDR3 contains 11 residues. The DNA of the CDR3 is TGTGCCATCAGTGAGTATGACGAGCAGTACTTC. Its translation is CAISEYDEQYF.

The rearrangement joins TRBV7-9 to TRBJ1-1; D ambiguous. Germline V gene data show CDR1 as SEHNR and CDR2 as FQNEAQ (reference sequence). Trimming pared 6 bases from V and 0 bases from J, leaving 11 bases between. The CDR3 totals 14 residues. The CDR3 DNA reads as TGTGCCAGCAGACCGGACCCCATGAACACTGAAGCTTTCTTT. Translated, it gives CASRPDPMNTEAFF.

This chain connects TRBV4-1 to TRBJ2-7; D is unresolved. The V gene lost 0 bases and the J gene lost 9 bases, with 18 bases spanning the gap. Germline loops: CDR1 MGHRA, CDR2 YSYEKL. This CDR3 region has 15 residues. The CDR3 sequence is CASSQDPAIRVGQYF. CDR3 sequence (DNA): TGCGCCAGCAGCCAAGATCCCGCGATCCGGGTAGGGCAGTACTTC.

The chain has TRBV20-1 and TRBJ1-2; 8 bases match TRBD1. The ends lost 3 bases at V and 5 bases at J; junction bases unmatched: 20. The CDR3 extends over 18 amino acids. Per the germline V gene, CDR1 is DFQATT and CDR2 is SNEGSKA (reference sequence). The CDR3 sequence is CSASLSQGAWALRYGYTF. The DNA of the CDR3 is TGCAGTGCTAGCCTTTCGCAGGGGGCATGGGCACTGAGGTATGGCTACACCTTC.

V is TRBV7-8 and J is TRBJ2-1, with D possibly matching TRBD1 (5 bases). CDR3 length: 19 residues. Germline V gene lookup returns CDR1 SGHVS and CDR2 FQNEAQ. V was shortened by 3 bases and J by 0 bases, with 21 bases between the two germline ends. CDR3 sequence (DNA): TGTGCCAGCAGCTTGGGCACTCAACAGGTGCTCCACTCCTACAATGAGCAGTTCTTC. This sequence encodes CASSLGTQQVLHSYNEQFF.

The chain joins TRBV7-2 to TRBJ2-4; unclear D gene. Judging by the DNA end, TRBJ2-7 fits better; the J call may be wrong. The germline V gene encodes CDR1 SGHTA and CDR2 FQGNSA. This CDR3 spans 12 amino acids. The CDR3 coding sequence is TGTGCCAGCAGCATAGGGAAGAGCGAGCAGTACTTC. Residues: CASSIGKSEQYF.

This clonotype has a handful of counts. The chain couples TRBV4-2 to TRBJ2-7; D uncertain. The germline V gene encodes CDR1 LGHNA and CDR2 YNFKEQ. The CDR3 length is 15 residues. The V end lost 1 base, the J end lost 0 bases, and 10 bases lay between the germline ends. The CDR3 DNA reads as TGTGCCAGCAGCCAAGCGGCAGGCAACTCCTACGAGCAGTACTTC. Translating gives CASSQAAGNSYEQYF.

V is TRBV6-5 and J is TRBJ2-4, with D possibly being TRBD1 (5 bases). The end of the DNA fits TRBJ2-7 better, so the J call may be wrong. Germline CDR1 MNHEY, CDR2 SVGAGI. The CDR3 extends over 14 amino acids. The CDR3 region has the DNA TGTGCCAGCAGTTGGGGATCTACAGGCTACGAGCAGTACTTC. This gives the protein CASSWGSTGYEQYF.

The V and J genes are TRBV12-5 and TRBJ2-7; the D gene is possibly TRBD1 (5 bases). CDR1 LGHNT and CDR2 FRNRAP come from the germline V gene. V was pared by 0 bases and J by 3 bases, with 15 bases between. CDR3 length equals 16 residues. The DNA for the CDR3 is TGTGCTAGTGGTTTGGTATTCGGCAGGGAAAACTACGAGCAGTACTTC. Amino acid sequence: CASGLVFGRENYEQYF.

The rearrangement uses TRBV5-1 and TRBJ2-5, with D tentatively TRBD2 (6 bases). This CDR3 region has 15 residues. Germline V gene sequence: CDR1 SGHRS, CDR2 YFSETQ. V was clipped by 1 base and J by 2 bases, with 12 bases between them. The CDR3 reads CASSLSGGWQETQYF. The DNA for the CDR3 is TGCGCCAGCAGCTTGAGTGGGGGGTGGCAAGAGACCCAGTACTTC.

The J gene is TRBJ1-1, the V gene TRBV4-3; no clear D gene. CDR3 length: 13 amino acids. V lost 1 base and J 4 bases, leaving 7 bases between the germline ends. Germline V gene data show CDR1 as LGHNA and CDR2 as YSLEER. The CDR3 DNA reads TGCGCCAGCAGCCAAGGACTTCTCACTGAAGCTTTCTTT. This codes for CASSQGLLTEAFF.

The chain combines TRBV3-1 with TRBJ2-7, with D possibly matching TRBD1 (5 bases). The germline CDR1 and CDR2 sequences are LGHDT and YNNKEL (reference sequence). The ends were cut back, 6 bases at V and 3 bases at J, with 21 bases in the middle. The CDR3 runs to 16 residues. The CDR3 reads CASSRPRTGGFYEQYF. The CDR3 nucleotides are TGTGCCAGCAGTCGCCCCCGAACAGGTGGCTTCTACGAGCAGTACTTC.

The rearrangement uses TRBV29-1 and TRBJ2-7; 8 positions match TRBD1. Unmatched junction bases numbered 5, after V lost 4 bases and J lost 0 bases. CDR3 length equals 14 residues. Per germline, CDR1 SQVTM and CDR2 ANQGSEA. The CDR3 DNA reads TGCAGCGTTGCGGGAGACAGGGGCTCCTACGAGCAGTACTTC. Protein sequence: CSVAGDRGSYEQYF.

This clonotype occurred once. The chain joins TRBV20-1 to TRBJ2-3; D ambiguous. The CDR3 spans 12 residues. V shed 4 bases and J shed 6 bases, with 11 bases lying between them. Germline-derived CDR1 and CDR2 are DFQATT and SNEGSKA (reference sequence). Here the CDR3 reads CSANYQDDTQYF. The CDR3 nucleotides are TGCAGTGCTAATTACCAAGACGATACGCAGTATTTT.